Listed below are T cell receptor beta chains from one sample, sequenced in a study of control samples from healthy donors and cancer patients. Clones were sequenced by immunoSEQ multiplex PCR, and TCRdb holds only the in-frame ones, with some missing. The data show 60,000 to 95,000 clones, with roughly 84% seen just once and over 13% held by the top ten. Input material: blood. These receptor sequences come from a man aged 50 to 59 in good health. CDR3s include the opening cysteine and the closing phenylalanine or tryptophan. D genes are given only for firm matches. Only part of the rows carry a size: once, few, many, or a class if the clone is expanded.

V	size	D	J	CDR3	DNA
TRBV24-1	NA	NA	TRBJ2-2	CATSDLGKGELFF	TGTGCCACCAGTGATTTAGGGAAGGGGGAGCTGTTTTTT
TRBV18	NA	NA	TRBJ2-7	CASSAGQGSPYEQYF	TGTGCCAGCTCGGCGGGGCAGGGATCTCCCTACGAGCAGTACTTC
TRBV12-5	NA	NA	TRBJ2-7	CASAKGVHSPYEQYF	TGTGCTAGTGCCAAGGGTGTTCATAGTCCCTACGAGCAGTACTTC
TRBV30	NA	NA	TRBJ1-5	CAWSRRSNQPQHF	TGTGCCTGGTCCCGCCGTAGCAATCAGCCCCAGCATTTT
TRBV9	hyperexpanded	NA	TRBJ1-6	CASGSPNSPLHF	TGTGCCAGCGGGAGCCCTAATTCACCCCTCCACTTT
TRBV6-6	once	NA	TRBJ2-2	CASRETNTGELFF	TGTGCCAGCAGAGAAACGAACACCGGGGAGCTGTTTTTT
TRBV4-2	NA	TRBD2	TRBJ2-1	CASSQEGTSGSHEQFF	TGTGCCAGCAGCCAAGAAGGGACTAGCGGTTCCCATGAGCAGTTCTTC
TRBV15	NA	NA	TRBJ1-6	CATSRAPGYNSPLHF	TGTGCCACCAGCAGGGCACCAGGATATAATTCACCCCTCCACTTT
TRBV5-1	NA	NA	TRBJ2-3	CASSLVGAADTQYF	TGCGCCAGCAGCTTGGTAGGGGCGGCAGATACGCAGTATTTT
TRBV4-1	few	NA	TRBJ2-1	CASSQDHRGRTYNEQFF	TGCGCCAGCAGCCAAGATCATCGTGGGAGAACCTACAATGAGCAGTTCTTC
TRBV12-3/TRBV12-4	NA	NA	TRBJ1-1	CASSLGEVEAFF	TGTGCCAGCAGTTTGGGTGAGGTTGAAGCTTTCTTT
TRBV6-5	NA	NA	TRBJ2-7	CASSNYPVGTEQYF	TGTGCCAGCAGCAATTATCCCGTGGGTACCGAGCAGTACTTC
TRBV7-2	NA	NA	TRBJ2-1	CASSSFLNNEQFF	TGTGCCAGCAGCTCATTCCTCAACAATGAGCAGTTCTTC
TRBV19	once	TRBD1	TRBJ2-7	CARPDRVNSYEQYF	TGTGCCAGGCCGGACAGGGTCAACTCCTACGAGCAGTACTTC